One and the same sample provided the 31 T cell receptor beta chains below, sequenced in a study of beta chain features in type 1 diabetes. Which antigens these TCRs recognize remains unknown. The study reverse transcribed the entire isolated RNA, so it sequenced expressed TCRB transcripts. Clones were sequenced by immunoSEQ multiplex PCR, and TCRdb holds only the in-frame ones, with some missing. The data show about 700,000 clones, with around 15% seen just once and roughly 0.022% held by the top ten. Findings and caveats of the study: TCRB CDR3 length was moderately but significantly reduced in all four CD4+ subsets of Type 1 diabetes patients.

What was sequenced was naive CD4+ T cells from blood. All receptors derive from a man aged 18 to 29 with type 1 diabetes.

This clone was observed a handful of times. DNA of the CDR3: TGTGCCTGGAATGAGGGTTGGAGTAGCGGGGATACCTACGAGCAGTACTTC. Translating gives CAWNEGWSSGDTYEQYF. The chain has TRBV30 and TRBJ2-7, with 8 bases fitting TRBD2. There are 17 residues in the CDR3. Trimming at V came to 4 bases and at J to 2 bases, leaving 16 bases not matched to a gene. Germline CDR1 GTSNPN, CDR2 SVGIG (reference sequence).

This clone was seen a handful of times. The V call is TRBV7-6, the J call TRBJ2-2; TRBD2 aligns across 8 bases. The germline gives CDR1 SGHVS, CDR2 FNYEAQ. With 0 bases clipped from V and 5 bases from J, the junction kept 2 bases outside the gene matches. This CDR3 region has 15 residues. CDR3 residues: CASSLAGTSTGELFF. The DNA of the CDR3 is TGTGCCAGCAGCTTAGCCGGGACTAGTACCGGGGAGCTGTTTTTT.

CDR3 DNA sequence: TGTGCCAGCAGTAATAGCAGGAGCTCCTATAATTCACCCCTCCACTTT. Amino acid sequence: CASSNSRSSYNSPLHF. The chain joins TRBV7-9 to TRBJ1-6; no clear D gene. Germline V gene data show CDR1 as SEHNR and CDR2 as FQNEAQ (reference sequence). Deletions cut 6 bases from V and 0 bases from J, with 12 bases between. This CDR3 has 16 residues.

This clone occurred a few times. V gene TRBV5-4 combines with J gene TRBJ1-2; 7 bases are shared with TRBD1. The CDR3 is 13 residues long. With 2 bases clipped from V and 7 bases from J, the junction kept 5 bases outside the gene matches. In germline, CDR1 is SGHNT, CDR2 YYREEE (reference sequence). CDR3 residues: CASSFDRAGGYTF. CDR3 coding DNA: TGTGCCAGCAGCTTCGACAGGGCAGGTGGCTACACCTTC.

The chain is built from TRBV7-9 and TRBJ2-3; tentatively, D is TRBD2 (6 bases). CDR3 length equals 15 residues. Germline V gene sequence: CDR1 SEHNR, CDR2 FQNEAQ (reference sequence). Deletions cut 5 bases from V and 1 base from J, with 13 bases between. Here the CDR3 reads CASSTAGFGTDTQYF. The DNA of the CDR3 is TGTGCCAGCAGCACAGCGGGTTTCGGCACAGATACGCAGTATTTT.

In this sample, this clone turned up a few times. V is TRBV7-9 and J is TRBJ2-5, with D possibly being TRBD1 (6 bases). Germline lookup yields CDR1 SEHNR and CDR2 FQNEAQ (reference sequence). The CDR3 has 15 residues. V shed 6 bases and J shed 3 bases, with 17 bases lying between them. For the CDR3, the DNA is TGTGCCAGCAGTATCAGGGGTATGGCCGAAGAGACCCAGTACTTC. It translates to CASSIRGMAEETQYF. Based on the CDR3 plus reference TRBV7-9 and TRBJ2-5, the full variable domain is DTGVSQNPRHKITKRGQNVTFRCDPISEHNRLYWYRQTLGQGPEFLTYFQNEAQLEKSRLLSDRFSAERPKGSFSTLEIQRTEQGDSAMYLCASSIRGMAEETQYFGPGTRLLVL.

This clone has a handful of counts. This chain joins TRBV5-1 and TRBJ2-1; D is perhaps TRBD1 (6 bases). V gave up 5 bases and J gave up 0 bases, with 12 bases separating them. The CDR3 is 15 residues long. Germline values: CDR1 SGHRS, CDR2 YFSETQ. This CDR3 reads CASRRTGSSYNEQFF. The CDR3 nucleotides read TGCGCCAGCAGACGAACAGGGAGCTCCTACAATGAGCAGTTCTTC.

This rearrangement joins TRBV5-4 to TRBJ1-5, with 7 nucleotides matching TRBD1. Germline values: CDR1 SGHNT, CDR2 YYREEE (reference sequence). V gave up 0 bases and J gave up 6 bases; unmatched junction bases: 6. The CDR3 spans 15 residues. The CDR3 sequence is CASSLDRGVFQPQHF. DNA for the CDR3: TGTGCCAGCAGCTTGGACAGGGGAGTATTTCAGCCCCAGCATTTT.

Here the CDR3 reads CASSVAWSSYEQYF. DNA of the CDR3: TGTGCCAGCAGCGTTGCTTGGAGCTCCTACGAGCAGTACTTC. The V call is TRBV9, the J call TRBJ2-7; D call uncertain. Germline V lookup: CDR1 SGDLS, CDR2 YYNGEE. The CDR3 extends over 14 amino acids. Trimming shortened V by 2 bases and J by 0 bases, and 9 bases separated the two germline ends.

This clone was observed a handful of times. The chain has TRBV7-9 and TRBJ2-7, with D perhaps matching TRBD2 (5 bases). The V end lost 5 bases, the J end lost 2 bases, and 16 bases lay between the germline ends. Germline CDR1 and CDR2: SEHNR and FQNEAQ (reference sequence). The CDR3 contains 15 residues. The CDR3 loop reads CASSQNGGRTYEQYF. CDR3 DNA: TGTGCCAGCAGCCAAAACGGAGGAAGGACCTACGAGCAGTACTTC.

This chain uses TRBV30 with TRBJ2-1; 7 positions agree with TRBD1. The germline V gene has CDR1 GTSNPN and CDR2 SVGIG (reference sequence). This CDR3 spans 14 amino acids. After removal of 8 bases from V and 2 bases from J, the junction contained 9 bases not matched to a gene. The CDR3 DNA follows: TGTGCCGGGACCGGGACAGCCACCTACAATGAGCAGTTCTTC. Amino acid sequence: CAGTGTATYNEQFF.

Only a few counts were recorded for this clone. The rearrangement links TRBV6-5 to TRBJ2-7, with 9 bases that match TRBD1. V lost 2 bases, J lost 2 bases, and 7 bases stayed unmatched. The CDR3 spans 16 residues. The germline gives CDR1 MNHEY, CDR2 SVGAGI. The CDR3 loop reads CASSYARTGVAYEQYF. In DNA, the CDR3 is TGTGCCAGCAGTTACGCTAGGACAGGGGTAGCCTACGAGCAGTACTTC.

This clone has just a few counts. This chain uses TRBV11-1 with TRBJ1-6; unclear D gene. The V end was cut by 4 bases, the J end by 13 bases, with 11 bases between. The CDR3 covers 12 residues. CDR1 and CDR2 from the germline V gene are SGHAT and FQDESV (reference sequence). CDR3 sequence: CASSSSGSPLHF. DNA for the CDR3: TGTGCCAGCAGCTCCTCGGGTTCCCCCCTCCACTTT.

The sample holds a few counts of this clone. The rearrangement links TRBV6-6 to TRBJ1-6, with unresolved D. There are 15 residues in the CDR3. Per germline, CDR1 MNHNY and CDR2 SVGAGI (reference sequence). Between the trimmed V and J ends, which lost 6 bases and 1 base, there was a span of 10 bases. This chain's CDR3 is CASSVVGSYNSPLHF. CDR3 nucleotide sequence: TGTGCCAGCAGCGTTGTAGGGTCCTATAATTCACCCCTCCACTTT.

This clone has just a few counts. The chain recombines TRBV2 with TRBJ2-5; D call uncertain. V lost 6 bases to trimming and J lost 7 bases, with 12 bases between them. Looked up from germline, CDR1 is SNHLY and CDR2 is FYNNEI. CDR3 length equals 12 residues. Written as DNA, the CDR3 is TGTGCCAGCAGAGGTTGGGAAGGGACCCAGTACTTC. This codes for CASRGWEGTQYF.

The chain is built from TRBV5-4 and TRBJ2-1; 10 bases are a match to TRBD2. Per the germline V gene, CDR1 is SGHNT and CDR2 is YYREEE (reference sequence). Trimming took 5 bases from V and 4 from J; bases not matched to a gene: 6. This CDR3 comprises 15 residues. In DNA form, the CDR3 reads TGTGCCAGCAGTCCCGGGACTAGCGATTACAATGAGCAGTTCTTC. Translated: CASSPGTSDYNEQFF.

This clone was counted only a few times. The chain combines TRBV7-9 with TRBJ2-7; 8 nucleotides agree with TRBD2. The CDR3 covers 15 residues. The germline V gene encodes CDR1 SEHNR and CDR2 FQNEAQ (reference sequence). V dropped 2 bases and J dropped 0; count of bases not matched to a gene: 3. The CDR3 region has the DNA TGTGCCAGCAGCTTAAGGGGGACTAGCTCCTACGAGCAGTACTTC. Encoded protein: CASSLRGTSSYEQYF.

This clone was found a few times. This chain uses TRBV5-4 with TRBJ2-3; no definite D call. The CDR3 has 12 residues. Germline CDR1 SGHNT, CDR2 YYREEE (reference sequence). V lost 3 bases and J lost 3, with 5 bases in between. Here the CDR3 reads CASSWLTDTQYF. The CDR3, as DNA: TGTGCCAGCAGCTGGTTGACAGATACGCAGTATTTT.

In this sample, this clone turned up a few times. V is TRBV20-1 and J is TRBJ2-1; TRBD2 aligns across 7 bases. V was pared by 7 bases and J by 9 bases, with 6 bases of the junction left unmatched. The CDR3 has 11 residues. The germline gives CDR1 DFQATT, CDR2 SNEGSKA (reference sequence). The CDR3: CSGAGSPEQFF. The CDR3 DNA reads TGCAGTGGAGCGGGGTCGCCTGAGCAGTTCTTC.

The V gene is TRBV13, the J gene TRBJ2-7; tentative D call: TRBD1 (6 bases). Germline V gene lookup returns CDR1 PRHDT and CDR2 FYEKMQ (reference sequence). With 5 bases removed from V and 3 bases from J, the gap between germline ends came to 11 bases. The CDR3 is made up of 13 amino acids. In DNA form, the CDR3 reads TGTGCCAGCAGCCCTGGACAGTACTACGAGCAGTACTTC. This gives the protein CASSPGQYYEQYF.

V usage is TRBV6-5 and J usage is TRBJ2-1; D is possibly TRBD2 (7 bases). The CDR3 contains 16 residues. Germline V gives CDR1 MNHEY, CDR2 SVGAGI. The V end lost 3 bases, the J end lost 8 bases, and 20 bases lay between the germline ends. CDR3 DNA sequence: TGTGCCAGCAGTTATCGGGGAAGAGGGGGGGCCGATGAGCAGTTCTTC. Its translation: CASSYRGRGGADEQFF.

The chain carries TRBV27 and TRBJ1-1; no clear D. The V end lost 2 bases, the J end lost 4 bases, and 8 bases lay between the germline ends. The CDR3 has 13 residues. CDR1 is MNHEY, CDR2 SMNVEV, per germline (reference sequence). CDR3 sequence: CASSLGLSTEAFF. The CDR3 coding sequence is TGTGCCAGCAGTTTAGGTCTGAGCACTGAAGCTTTCTTT.

This clone showed up just a few times. For the CDR3, the DNA is TGTGCCAGCAGCCTCCAGCGGGGGGCTTACAATGAGCAGTTCTTC. Its translation is CASSLQRGAYNEQFF. The V call is TRBV7-2, the J call TRBJ2-1, with 9 bases fitting TRBD2. The CDR3 covers 15 residues. The trim removed 5 bases at V and 4 bases at J, leaving 6 bases unmatched. Germline V lookup: CDR1 SGHTA, CDR2 FQGNSA.

This clone was observed a few times. The J gene is TRBJ2-2, the V gene TRBV5-4; D gene uncertain. CDR1 is SGHNT, CDR2 YYREEE, per germline (reference sequence). CDR3 length: 14 residues. Trimming removed 6 bases from V and 6 bases from J, with 15 bases in between. DNA for the CDR3: TGTGCCAGCACTCATAACTTGTACTCCGGGGAGCTGTTTTTT. Amino acids: CASTHNLYSGELFF.

The gene calls are TRBV5-1 and TRBJ2-1; 10 bases agree with TRBD2. Germline V gene lookup returns CDR1 SGHRS and CDR2 YFSETQ. This CDR3 is built from 19 residues. The junction had 17 bases not matched to a gene; V was cut back by 3 bases and J by 5 bases. The CDR3 loop reads CASSSLAGGSKPAHNEQFF. Written as DNA, the CDR3 is TGCGCCAGCAGCTCTTTAGCGGGGGGCAGTAAACCGGCCCACAATGAGCAGTTCTTC.

This clone was detected only a few times. V gene TRBV6-4 combines with J gene TRBJ1-1; D remains ambiguous. In germline, CDR1 is MRHNA, CDR2 SNTAGT. There are 13 residues in the CDR3. V lost 4 bases, J lost 1 base, and 7 bases lay in between. CDR3 DNA: TGTGCCAGCAGTGTTTCCCGGAACACTGAAGCTTTCTTT. It translates to CASSVSRNTEAFF.

With regard to this clone: Other DNA sequences from this sample encode an identical CDR3 as well. The chain links TRBV6-5 to TRBJ2-7, with 9 bases identical to TRBD1. The CDR3 consists of 13 residues. Germline V CDR1 and CDR2: MNHEY, SVGAGI. The V segment lost 6 bases and the J segment 3 bases; nucleotides outside the gene matches: 3. The CDR3 bases are TGTGCCAGCAGGCGGGACAGGGACTACGAGCAGTACTTC. This translates into CASRRDRDYEQYF.

This clone was recorded a few times. A junction end diverges from the germline sequence, so it may reflect a read error. The V and J genes are TRBV7-9 and TRBJ1-1, with a weak D call TRBD1 (5 bases). Germline lookup yields CDR1 SEHNR and CDR2 FQNEAQ (reference sequence). The CDR3 runs to 13 residues. CDR3: CASSPGSGTDAYF. As DNA, the CDR3 is TGTGCCAGCAGCCCAGGGTCCGGGACGGACGCGTACTTT.

V is TRBV6-1 and J is TRBJ1-4, with 9 bases lining up with TRBD1. CDR3 length: 15 residues. Trimming at V came to 0 bases and at J to 6 bases, leaving 2 bases not matched to a gene. The germline V gene has CDR1 MNHNS and CDR2 SASEGT. CDR3 loop: CASSEAGQGYEKLFF. In DNA, the CDR3 is TGTGCCAGCAGTGAAGCGGGACAGGGATATGAAAAACTGTTTTTT.

The gene calls are TRBV10-3 and TRBJ1-4, with D perhaps matching TRBD1 (5 bases). V gave up 3 bases and J gave up 8 bases, with 16 bases separating them. The CDR3 runs 15 residues. The germline V gene has CDR1 ENHRY and CDR2 SYGVKD. CDR3 region: CAISEIGESQEKLFF. CDR3 nucleotide sequence: TGTGCCATCAGTGAAATAGGGGAATCGCAGGAAAAACTGTTTTTT.

This clone was observed a handful of times. Written as DNA, the CDR3 is TGTGCCAGCAGCTTAGCGGTAGCGGGGGGCGAAGAGACCCAGTACTTC. This encodes CASSLAVAGGEETQYF. The V gene is TRBV7-2, the J gene TRBJ2-5; TRBD2 agrees at 10 bases. From germline, CDR1 is SGHTA and CDR2 FQGNSA. With V trimmed by 0 bases and J by 3 bases, 4 bases remained unmatched. The length of the CDR3 is 16 residues.